This TCR beta chain was sequenced for a study of T cells in Graves' hyperthyroidism and ophthalmopathy. For this clonotype: Its ends do not fully match the called genes, so a read error is possible.

RNA transcripts provided the source from which TCR beta CDR3 regions were amplified. The primer set for the first-round RT-PCR of the TCR CDR3 was HTBI. TCRdb used MiXCR to reprocess the multiplex PCR reads, holding one entry per CDR3 protein. The sample records roughly 570,000 distinct CDR3 sequences, approximately 44% being singletons. The CDR3 length is 16 residues. Per germline, CDR1 DFQATT and CDR2 SNEGSKA (reference sequence). Sequencing was performed on peripheral blood or thyroid tissue (not recorded which). The V gene is TRBV20-1, the J gene TRBJ1-1, with D possibly matching TRBD1 (6 bases). This TCR was sampled from a woman between 18 and 29 years old with Graves' hyperthyroidism. The CDR3 nucleotides read TGCAGTGCTACTACAGGGACGACTAATCTTAACACTGAAGCTTCCTTT. Translated, it gives CSATTGTTNLNTEASF.